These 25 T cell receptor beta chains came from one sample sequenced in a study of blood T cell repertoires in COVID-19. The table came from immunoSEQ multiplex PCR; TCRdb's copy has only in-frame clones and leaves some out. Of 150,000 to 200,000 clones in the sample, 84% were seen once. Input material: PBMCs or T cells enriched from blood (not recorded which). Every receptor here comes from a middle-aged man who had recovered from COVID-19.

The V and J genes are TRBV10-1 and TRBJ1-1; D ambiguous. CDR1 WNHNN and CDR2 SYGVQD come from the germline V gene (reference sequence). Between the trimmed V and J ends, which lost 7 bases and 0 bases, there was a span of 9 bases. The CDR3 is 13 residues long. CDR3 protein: CASNAHLNTEAFF. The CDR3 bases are TGCGCCAGCAATGCGCACCTGAACACTGAAGCTTTCTTT.

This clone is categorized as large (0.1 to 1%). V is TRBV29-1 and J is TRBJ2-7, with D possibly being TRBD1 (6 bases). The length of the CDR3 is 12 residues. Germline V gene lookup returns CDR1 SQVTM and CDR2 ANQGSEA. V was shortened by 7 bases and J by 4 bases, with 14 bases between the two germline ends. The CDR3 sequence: CSARDTNYEQYF. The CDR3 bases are TGCAGCGCGAGGGACACAAATTACGAGCAGTACTTC.

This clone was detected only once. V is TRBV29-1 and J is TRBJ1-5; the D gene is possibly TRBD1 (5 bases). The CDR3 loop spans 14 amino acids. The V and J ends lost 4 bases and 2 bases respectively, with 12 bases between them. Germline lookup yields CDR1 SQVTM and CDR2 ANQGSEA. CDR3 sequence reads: CSVGGGGGNQPQHF. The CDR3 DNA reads TGCAGCGTTGGGGGGGGTGGCGGCAATCAGCCCCAGCATTTT.

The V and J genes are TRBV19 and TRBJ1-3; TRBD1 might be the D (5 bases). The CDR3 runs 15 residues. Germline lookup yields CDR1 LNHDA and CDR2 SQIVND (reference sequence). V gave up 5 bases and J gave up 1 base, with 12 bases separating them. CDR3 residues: CASSAEQVSGNTIYF. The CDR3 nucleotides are TGTGCCAGTAGTGCGGAACAGGTTTCTGGAAACACCATATATTTT.

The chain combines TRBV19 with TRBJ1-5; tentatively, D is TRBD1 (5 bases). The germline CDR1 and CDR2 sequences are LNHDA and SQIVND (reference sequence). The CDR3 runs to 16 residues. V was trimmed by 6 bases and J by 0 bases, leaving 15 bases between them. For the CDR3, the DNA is TGTGCCAGTAGACAGGCGGCCTCCGATAGCAATCAGCCCCAGCATTTT. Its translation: CASRQAASDSNQPQHF.

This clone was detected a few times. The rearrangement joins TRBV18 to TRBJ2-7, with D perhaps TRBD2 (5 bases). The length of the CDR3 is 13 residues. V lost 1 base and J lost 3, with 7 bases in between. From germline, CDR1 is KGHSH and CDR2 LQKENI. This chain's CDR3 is CASSPREGYEQYF. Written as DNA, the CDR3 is TGTGCCAGCTCACCACGAGAGGGCTACGAGCAGTACTTC. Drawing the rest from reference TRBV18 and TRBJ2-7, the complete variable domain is NAGVMQNPRHLVRRRGQEARLRCSPMKGHSHVYWYRQLPEEGLKFMVYLQKENIIDESGMPKERFSAEFPKEGPSILRIQQVVRGDSAAYFCASSPREGYEQYFGPGTRLTVT.

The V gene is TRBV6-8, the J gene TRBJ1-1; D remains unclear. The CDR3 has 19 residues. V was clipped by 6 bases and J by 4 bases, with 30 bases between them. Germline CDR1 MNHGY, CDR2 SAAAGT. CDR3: CASRFEVRGSGLFTTEAFF. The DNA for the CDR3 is TGTGCCAGCAGATTTGAGGTGAGAGGTAGTGGCCTATTTACCACTGAAGCTTTCTTT.

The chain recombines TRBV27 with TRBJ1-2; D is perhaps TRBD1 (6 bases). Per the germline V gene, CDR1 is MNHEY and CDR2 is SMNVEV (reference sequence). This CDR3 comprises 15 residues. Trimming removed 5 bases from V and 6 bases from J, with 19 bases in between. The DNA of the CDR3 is TGTGCCAGCAGTACACTAAGGGGGAGGGGAGATGGCTACACCTTC. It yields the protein CASSTLRGRGDGYTF.

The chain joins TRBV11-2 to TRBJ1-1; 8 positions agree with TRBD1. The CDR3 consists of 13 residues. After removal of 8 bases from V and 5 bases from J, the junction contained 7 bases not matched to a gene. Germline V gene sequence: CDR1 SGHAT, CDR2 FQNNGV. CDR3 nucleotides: TGTGCCAGCGACGACAGGGGAGTAACTGAAGCTTTCTTT. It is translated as CASDDRGVTEAFF. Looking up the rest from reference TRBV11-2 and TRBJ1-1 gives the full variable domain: EAGVAQSPRYKIIEKRQSVAFWCNPISGHATLYWYQQILGQGPKLLIQFQNNGVVDDSQLPKDRFSAERLKGVDSTLKIQPAKLEDSAVYLCASDDRGVTEAFFGQGTRLTVV.

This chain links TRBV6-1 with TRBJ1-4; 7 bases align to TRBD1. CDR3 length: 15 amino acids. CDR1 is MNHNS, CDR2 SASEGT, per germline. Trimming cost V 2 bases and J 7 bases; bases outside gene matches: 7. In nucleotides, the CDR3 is TGTGCCAGCAGTGAACTAGGGGGCCTGGGTGAAAAACTGTTTTTT. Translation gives CASSELGGLGEKLFF.

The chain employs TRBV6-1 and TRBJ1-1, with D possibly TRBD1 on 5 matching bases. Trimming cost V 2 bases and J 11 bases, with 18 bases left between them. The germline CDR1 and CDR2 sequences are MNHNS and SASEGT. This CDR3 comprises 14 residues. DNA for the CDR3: TGTGCCAGCAGTGAACAGGGCTCTTTTGATGATGCTTTCTTT. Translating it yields CASSEQGSFDDAFF.

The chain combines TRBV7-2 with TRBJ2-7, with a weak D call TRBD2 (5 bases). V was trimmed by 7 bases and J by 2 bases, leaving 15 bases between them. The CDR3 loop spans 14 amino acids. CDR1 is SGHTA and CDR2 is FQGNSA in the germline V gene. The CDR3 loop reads CASNLAIQTYEQYF. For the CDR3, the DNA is TGTGCCAGCAACCTAGCTATACAAACCTACGAGCAGTACTTC. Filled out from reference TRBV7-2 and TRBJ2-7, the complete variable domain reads GAGVSQSPSNKVTEKGKDVELRCDPISGHTALYWYRQSLGQGLEFLIYFQGNSAPDKSGLPSDRFSAERTGGSVSTLTIQRTQQEDSAVYLCASNLAIQTYEQYFGPGTRLTVT.

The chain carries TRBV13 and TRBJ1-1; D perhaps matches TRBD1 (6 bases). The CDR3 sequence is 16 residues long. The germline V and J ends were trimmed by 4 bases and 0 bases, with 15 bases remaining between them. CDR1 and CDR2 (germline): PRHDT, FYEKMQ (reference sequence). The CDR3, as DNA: TGTGCCAGCAGCTATCCGGGACACTCTATGAACACTGAAGCTTTCTTT. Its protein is CASSYPGHSMNTEAFF.

The DNA of the CDR3 is TGTGCCAGCAGTTACAGCCCCGGGACAGGGAGAGAGGGCTACACCTTC. Amino acids: CASSYSPGTGREGYTF. The rearrangement links TRBV6-5 to TRBJ1-2; the match to TRBD1 covers 9 bases. J gave up 8 bases and V 2 bases, and 12 bases lay outside the gene matches. The CDR3 is made up of 16 amino acids. Germline CDR1 and CDR2: MNHEY and SVGAGI.

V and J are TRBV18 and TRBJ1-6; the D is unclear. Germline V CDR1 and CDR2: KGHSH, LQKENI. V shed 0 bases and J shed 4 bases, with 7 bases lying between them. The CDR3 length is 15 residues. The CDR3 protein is CASSPPVSYNSPLHF. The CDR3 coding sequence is TGTGCCAGCTCACCACCAGTGAGTTATAATTCACCCCTCCACTTT. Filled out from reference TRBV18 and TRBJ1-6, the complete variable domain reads NAGVMQNPRHLVRRRGQEARLRCSPMKGHSHVYWYRQLPEEGLKFMVYLQKENIIDESGMPKERFSAEFPKEGPSILRIQQVVRGDSAAYFCASSPPVSYNSPLHFGNGTRLTVT.

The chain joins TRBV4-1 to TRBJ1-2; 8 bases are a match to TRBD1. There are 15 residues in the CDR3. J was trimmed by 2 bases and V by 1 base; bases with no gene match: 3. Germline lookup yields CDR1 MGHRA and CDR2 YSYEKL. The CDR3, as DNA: TGCGCCAGCAGCCAAGCGGACAGGGCGAACTATGGCTACACCTTC. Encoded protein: CASSQADRANYGYTF.

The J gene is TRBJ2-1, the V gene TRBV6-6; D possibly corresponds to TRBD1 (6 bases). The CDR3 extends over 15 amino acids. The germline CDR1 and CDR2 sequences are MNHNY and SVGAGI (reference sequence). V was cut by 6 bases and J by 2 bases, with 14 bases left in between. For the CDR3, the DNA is TGTGCCAGCAGCACCCAGGGGATCACCTACAATGAGCAGTTCTTC. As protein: CASSTQGITYNEQFF.

CDR3 protein: CASSALTGRTEKLFF. In DNA, the CDR3 is TGTGCCAGCAGCGCGCTGACAGGGAGGACCGAAAAACTGTTTTTT. The gene calls are TRBV9 and TRBJ1-4; 7 bases agree with TRBD1. This CDR3 is 15 amino acids long. Germline-derived CDR1 and CDR2 are SGDLS and YYNGEE. Losses at the gene ends were 3 bases for V and 8 bases for J; bases not matched to a gene: 10.

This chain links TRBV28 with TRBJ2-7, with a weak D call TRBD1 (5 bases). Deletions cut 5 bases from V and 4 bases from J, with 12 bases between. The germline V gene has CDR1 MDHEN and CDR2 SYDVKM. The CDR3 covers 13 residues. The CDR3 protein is CASSDSGPYEQYF. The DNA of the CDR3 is TGTGCCAGCAGTGACAGTGGTCCGTACGAGCAGTACTTC.

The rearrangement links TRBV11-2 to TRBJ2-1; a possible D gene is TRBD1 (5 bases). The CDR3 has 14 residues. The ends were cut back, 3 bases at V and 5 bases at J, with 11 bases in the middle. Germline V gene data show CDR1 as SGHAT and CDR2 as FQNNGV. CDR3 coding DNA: TGTGCCAGCAGCTTTGAGACAGTCAACAATGAGCAGTTCTTC. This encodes CASSFETVNNEQFF.

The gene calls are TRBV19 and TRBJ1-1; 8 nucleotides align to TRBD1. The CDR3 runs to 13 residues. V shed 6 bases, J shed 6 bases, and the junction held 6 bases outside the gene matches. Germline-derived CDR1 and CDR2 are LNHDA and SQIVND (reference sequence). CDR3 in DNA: TGTGCCAGTAGGACAGGGGACCTTCCTGAAGCTTTCTTT. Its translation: CASRTGDLPEAFF.

This chain's CDR3 is CASSQVFGVGGNSYEQYF. CDR3 coding DNA: TGCGCCAGCAGCCAAGTTTTTGGGGTCGGGGGAAACTCCTACGAGCAGTACTTC. The V and J genes are TRBV4-1 and TRBJ2-7; the D gene is possibly TRBD2 (6 bases). Looked up from germline, CDR1 is MGHRA and CDR2 is YSYEKL. V lost 1 base and J 0 bases, leaving 19 bases between the germline ends. The CDR3 runs 18 residues.

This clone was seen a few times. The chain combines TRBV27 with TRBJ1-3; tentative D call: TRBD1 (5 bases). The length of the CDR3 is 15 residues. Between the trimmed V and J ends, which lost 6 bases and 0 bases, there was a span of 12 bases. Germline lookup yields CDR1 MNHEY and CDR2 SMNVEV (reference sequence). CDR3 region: CASSVDSHSGNTIYF. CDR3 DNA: TGTGCCAGCAGCGTAGACAGCCACTCTGGAAACACCATATATTTT.

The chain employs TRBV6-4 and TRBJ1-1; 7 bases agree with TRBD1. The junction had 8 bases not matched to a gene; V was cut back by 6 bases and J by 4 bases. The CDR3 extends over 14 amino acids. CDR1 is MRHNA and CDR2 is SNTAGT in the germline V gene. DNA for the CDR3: TGTGCCAGCAGACCACAGGGGTCGGGCACTGAAGCTTTCTTT. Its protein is CASRPQGSGTEAFF.

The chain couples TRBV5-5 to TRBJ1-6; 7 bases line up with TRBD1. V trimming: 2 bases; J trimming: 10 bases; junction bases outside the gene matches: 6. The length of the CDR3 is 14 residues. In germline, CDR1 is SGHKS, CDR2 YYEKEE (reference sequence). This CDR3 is CASSLQGFVSPLHF. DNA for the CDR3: TGTGCCAGCAGCTTACAGGGGTTCGTGTCACCCCTCCACTTT.